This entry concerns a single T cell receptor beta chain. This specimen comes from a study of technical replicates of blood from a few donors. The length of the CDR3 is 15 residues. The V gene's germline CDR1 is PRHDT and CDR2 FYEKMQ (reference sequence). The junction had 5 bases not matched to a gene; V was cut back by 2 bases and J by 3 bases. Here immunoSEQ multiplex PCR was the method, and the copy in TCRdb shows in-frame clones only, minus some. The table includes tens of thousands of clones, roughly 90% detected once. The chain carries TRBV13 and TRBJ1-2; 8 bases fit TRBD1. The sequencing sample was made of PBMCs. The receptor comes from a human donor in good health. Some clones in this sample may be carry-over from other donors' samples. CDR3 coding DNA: TGTGCCAGCAGCTTAATATTGGACAGGGACTATGGCTACACCTTC. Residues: CASSLILDRDYGYTF.